This TCR beta chain was profiled in a study of identical twins (dated by TCRdb to 2016 to 2017). Turning to the overall study: TCR alpha and beta repertoires from monozygotic twins, unrelated adults of various ages and cord blood were deep-sequenced to test whether fetal clonotypes persist. To rule out contamination, the twin experiments were replicated at different times with different library preparation protocols.

Overall results and qualifications from the work: In monozygotic twins, recombination models systematically underestimated out-of-frame TCR alpha sharing, but the models matched the sharing seen between unrelated individuals. Compared with coincidental sharing between unrelated individuals, out-of-frame TCR alpha sequences shared between twins showed an excess of sequences with low generation probability. Zero-insertion analyses could be partly confounded by invariant T cells such as MAIT and iNKT, though diverse VJ usage argued against such confounding for most clonotypes. Fewer insertions were carried by abundant cord blood beta clonotypes, a similar but weaker trend appeared in young adult naive repertoires, and no such trend appeared in memory repertoires. Because the same donors could not be followed over many years, the conclusions relied on cross-sectional statistical analysis. The excess sharing between twins in beta out-of-frame sequences was weaker because fewer shared sequences reduced the signal-to-noise ratio.

Receptor amplification or capture employed 5' RACE. The sequencer listed for this sample is Illumina HiSeq 2000. A universal primer binding site was added through template switching, and the final cDNA carried a unique molecular identifier so that TCR cDNA molecules could be counted accurately. Specific primers in the conserved constant-segment region were used to synthesize first-strand cDNA for TCR alpha and beta chains. To control for contamination, every cDNA library carried two barcodes: a SMART-Mk sample barcode plus Illumina barcodes. TruSeq adapter sequences along with Illumina sample barcodes were introduced in two successive PCR steps. TCR alpha and beta cDNA libraries were sequenced on the Illumina HiSeq platform with custom primers. As for the authors' bioinformatics: MiGEC processed the raw reads to extract unique molecular identifiers, while MiXCR was used to determine the CDR3 positions. For each individual, recombination models were inferred using an EM algorithm with the repgenHMM and IGoR tools. Shared clonotypes were analyzed with the tcR package in R, and sharing was normalized by the product of cloneset sizes. To study raw recombination without the effects of thymic and clonal selection, out-of-frame nonproductive sequences were analyzed. TCRdb handled the public reads itself, with Q25 trimming in fastp and clone calling in MiXCR, and kept productive beta chains. Entries that share a CDR3 protein sequence are merged under the most common genes and DNA. TCRdb's processing, not the study's, gives the V and J calls here. This sample comprises hundreds of thousands of distinct CDR3 sequences, 21% of them detected only once. The ten biggest clones cover 4% to 5.5% of the sample.

All donors were healthy Caucasians. The twin cohort consisted of three pairs of female monozygotic twins, all aged about 18 to 29 years. Peripheral blood mononuclear cells were the source from which RNA for the TCR libraries was isolated. The sample holds a few counts of this clonotype. It lacks a known antigen. No base quality information exists; no much larger clone differs at one position. These data were also reused for a study on T cells expressing NK-cell markers. The second publication reports: In sorted CD3+CD56+NKG2C+, CD3+CD56+NKG2C- and CD3+CD56-NKG2C+ T-cell subsets from several donors, TCR beta-chain repertoires were profiled. Seven of the eight sequenced donors were HCMV-seropositive and one was HCMV-seronegative. In several experiments an anti-gammadeltaTCR antibody was added to restrict sorting to alphabetaTCR-expressing T cells. In a handful of donors, the dominant CD3+CD56+NKG2C+ clonotypes were found to rank among the top 10 CD8+ clonotypes and to make up about 1.0-7.0% of CD8+ T cells. Those dominant clonotypes were again the most abundant among CD3+CD56-NKG2C+ cells in a handful of donors, at roughly 28.3-60.1%. It remained unclear whether the expanded NKG2C-expressing T cell clones were specific for HCMV antigens. The eight sequenced donors were randomly selected healthy volunteers, three men and five women. HCMV-specific IgG was detected in serum with a commercial ELISA kit to determine HCMV serostatus. For 5 or 6 donors, unsorted PBMC were also used to sequence bulk peripheral blood T-cell repertoires. MIGEC handled demultiplexing of the reads and grouping by UMI, while MiTCR was used to assemble and quantify clonotypes. Only TCR cDNA sequences supported by at least two reads were kept to exclude erroneous sequences. The tcR package was used for downstream repertoire analysis, and clonotypes were matched between fractions using CDR3 nucleotide sequence together with V segment. Antigen specificity was annotated against VDJdb with VDJmatch, allowing one amino acid substitution in CDR3.

Input material: PBMCs. This clonotype was sampled from a woman in her late teens or twenties in good health.

The base sequence is TGCGCCAGCAGCCGGGAGGCAGGGTTCCCCTATGGCTACACCTTC. It translates to CASSREAGFPYGYTF. Recombination linked TRBV5-1 to TRBJ1-2; the best D guess is TRBD1, with 5 bases matching. Spanning cysteine to phenylalanine, the CDR3 consists of 15 amino acids. Here the CDR3 DNA is all that survives: 45 bases in frame from base 1. CDR1 and CDR2 were assigned from the germline V gene as SGHRS and YFSETQ. V lost 4 bases and J lost 4 bases; the stretch between them is 17 bases long.